This entry lists 14 T cell receptor beta chains sequenced from one sample in a study of cytomegalovirus exposure and HLA in healthy donors (dated by TCRdb to 2016 to 2017). Library prep was done by the immunoSEQ multiplex PCR assay. The multiplex PCR relied on a mix of 60 forward primers for TCR Vbeta segments and 13 reverse primers for TCR Jbeta segments. This is the immuneACCESS table as TCRdb keeps it, with only in-frame sequences that have V and J called. A part of the clones is gone; compared with another copy, unresolved V genes explain less than half, and the rest is unexplained. This sample has approximately 220,000 clones in its table, and around four fifths of those were observed once. The ten largest account for 0.71% of the sample. The sequencing sample was made of PBMCs. Receptors were obtained from a boy aged 2 to 10 in good health and CMV-seronegative.

Of note for this clone: The junction differs from germline at one of its ends, possibly a read error. This chain links TRBV7-7 with TRBJ2-7; D possibly matches TRBD1 or TRBD2 (6 bases each). Looked up from germline, CDR1 is SSHAT and CDR2 is FNYEAQ (reference sequence). This CDR3 has 15 amino acids. The CDR3 DNA is TGTGCTAGCAGCTTAGCGGTGGGACACACCTACGAGCAGTACTTC. Its protein is CASSLAVGHTYEQYF.

The chain couples TRBV2 to TRBJ1-2; D not certain. Looked up from germline, CDR1 is SNHLY and CDR2 is FYNNEI. The ends were cut back, 4 bases at V and 4 bases at J, with 10 bases in the middle. The CDR3 runs 13 residues. CDR3 sequence (DNA): TGTGCCAGCAGTGGGAAGGGAGGCTATGGCTACACCTTC. Amino acids: CASSGKGGYGYTF.

The rearrangement joins TRBV12-5 to TRBJ1-1, with 10 bases fitting TRBD1. The germline V gene has CDR1 LGHNT and CDR2 FRNRAP. V lost 6 bases and J lost 11; bases outside the gene matches: 9. CDR3 size: 13 residues. The CDR3 nucleotides are TGTGCTAGTGGGCCGGGACAGGGGATAAGGGCTTTCTTT. As protein: CASGPGQGIRAFF.

The rearrangement uses TRBV9 and TRBJ2-1; D remains unclear. There are 16 residues in the CDR3. Germline assignment: CDR1 SGDLS and CDR2 YYNGEE. Trimming removed 1 base at V and 0 bases at J, with 11 bases between. CDR3 bases: TGTGCCAGCAGCGTATTAGAGGCCAGCTCCTACAATGAGCAGTTCTTC. This translates into CASSVLEASSYNEQFF.

The V and J genes are TRBV29-1 and TRBJ2-5; maybe TRBD1 (5 bases). This CDR3 has 16 residues. V lost 0 bases and J 5 bases, leaving 19 bases between the germline ends. Germline CDR1 reads SQVTM; CDR2 reads ANQGSEA. CDR3 sequence reads: CSVEDLWKETVETQYF. The CDR3 bases are TGCAGCGTTGAAGATCTTTGGAAGGAGACAGTGGAGACCCAGTACTTC.

This rearrangement joins TRBV19 to TRBJ1-1; no definite D call. The CDR3 extends over 13 amino acids. Trimming took off 3 bases at V and 11 bases at J, with 16 bases between the two ends. Germline assignment: CDR1 LNHDA and CDR2 SQIVND (reference sequence). CDR3 sequence reads: CASSISSPTRAFF. In DNA form, the CDR3 reads TGTGCCAGTAGTATTTCGTCGCCGACTAGGGCTTTCTTT.

The chain recombines TRBV7-3 with TRBJ2-1; TRBD2 aligns across 11 bases. Germline V gene lookup returns CDR1 SGHTA and CDR2 FQGTGA. The V gene end was trimmed by 6 bases and the J gene end by 3 bases; junction bases not matched to a gene: 4. The CDR3 has 15 amino acids. CDR3 region: CASRLTSGGYNEQFF. The CDR3 DNA reads TGTGCCAGCAGACTCACTAGCGGGGGCTACAATGAGCAGTTCTTC.

The chain recombines TRBV7-8 with TRBJ2-1; D uncertain. Trimming removed 6 bases at V and 4 bases at J, with 7 bases between. The CDR3 is made up of 12 amino acids. Germline loops: CDR1 SGHVS, CDR2 FQNEAQ. The CDR3 DNA reads as TGTGCCAGCAGGCAACGGTACAATGAGCAGTTCTTC. The encoded protein is CASRQRYNEQFF.

The rearrangement uses TRBV4-2 and TRBJ2-7; TRBD2 agrees at 7 bases. V shed 1 base, J shed 4 bases, and the junction held 7 bases outside the gene matches. The CDR3 contains 15 residues. Germline loops: CDR1 LGHNA, CDR2 YNFKEQ. The CDR3, as DNA: TGTGCCAGCAGCCAAGGCCGGGGGGACCGGTACGAGCAGTACTTC. Amino acid sequence: CASSQGRGDRYEQYF.

The chain's CDR3 is CASSFEGNEQYF. The CDR3 DNA sequence: TGTGCCAGCAGCTTCGAGGGAAACGAGCAGTACTTC. This chain uses TRBV7-8 with TRBJ2-7; D is possibly TRBD2 (5 bases). The CDR3 is 12 amino acids. The V end was cut by 3 bases, the J end by 5 bases, with 8 bases between. Germline values: CDR1 SGHVS, CDR2 FQNEAQ.

The chain links TRBV6-5 to TRBJ1-6, with TRBD1 matching over 8 bases. The CDR3 length is 14 residues. V was clipped by 10 bases and J by 7 bases; unmatched bases: 9. CDR1 and CDR2 from the germline V gene are MNHEY and SVGAGI. The chain's CDR3 is CATSTTGVNSPLHF. DNA for the CDR3: TGTGCCACCAGCACGACAGGGGTGAATTCACCCCTCCACTTT.

The V call is TRBV2, the J call TRBJ1-2; the D is unclear. Trimming left V 4 bases short and J 8 bases short, with 11 bases between. This CDR3 has 12 amino acids. Germline CDR1 is SNHLY and CDR2 is FYNNEI. CDR3 bases: TGTGCCAGCAGTGTCCCCGCGGGAGGCTACACCTTC. Amino acids: CASSVPAGGYTF.

The chain uses TRBV6-5 and TRBJ1-5, with TRBD1 as a possible D gene (6 bases). This CDR3 spans 15 amino acids. The germline CDR1 and CDR2 sequences are MNHEY and SVGAGI. Trimming left V 6 bases short and J 0 bases short, with 12 bases between. CDR3 DNA: TGTGCCAGCAGCCGGACAGTTAATAGCAATCAGCCCCAGCATTTT. This gives the protein CASSRTVNSNQPQHF.

The rearrangement joins TRBV5-1 to TRBJ1-3; D is perhaps TRBD1 (5 bases). The CDR3 has 15 residues. CDR1 and CDR2 (germline): SGHRS, YFSETQ. V was trimmed by 5 bases and J by 0 bases, leaving 12 bases between them. In DNA form, the CDR3 reads TGCGCCAGCAGTGAGGACACATACTCTGGAAACACCATATATTTT. Its protein product is CASSEDTYSGNTIYF.